The present T cell receptor beta chain was sequenced within a study of blood T cells in healthy people across ages. This clonotype was seen a few times. Its matching antigen is unknown. A J-beta primer mix and a sample-barcoded 5' primer were used in a second PCR of about 6 to 12 cycles. TCRdb re-called the 5' RACE reads through MiXCR, storing one row per CDR3 protein. Of hundreds of thousands of distinct CDR3 sequences detected, roughly 26% appear once; the ten largest clones hold around 16%. Each sample gave at least 6 million isolated PBMCs. Whole-study findings and limits: Changes seen in expanded clonotypes were possibly confounded by donor CMV status left unknown. Getting older went along with TCR beta diversity per million T cells dropping roughly linearly. Fewer expanded clones and more diversity marked long-lived versus aged donors.

The origin of this receptor is an elderly woman in good health. Material: blood.

The CDR3 DNA sequence: TGTGCCAGCAGCTTAGCCCTAGTGGGGGGGCCTTACAATGAGCAGTTCTTC. It encodes CASSLALVGGPYNEQFF. This chain uses TRBV7-2 with TRBJ2-1; the D gene is possibly TRBD2 (7 bases). Trimming took 0 bases from V and 4 from J, leaving 16 bases between them. This CDR3 contains 17 residues. CDR1 and CDR2 (germline): SGHTA, FQGNSA.